One and the same sample provided the 22 T cell receptor beta chains below, sequenced in a study of cytomegalovirus exposure and HLA in healthy donors. The PCR contained 60 Vbeta and 13 Jbeta primers. The protocol was immunoSEQ multiplex PCR, while the TCRdb copy is restricted to in-frame clones and leaves out a portion. The repertoire holds some 120,000 clones, with around three quarters as singletons. Sequences were obtained from PBMCs. The receptors derive from a man younger than 40 in good health and CMV-seronegative.

The rearrangement uses TRBV29-1 and TRBJ2-1; 10 bases map to TRBD2. V shed 6 bases, J shed 3 bases, and the junction held 20 bases outside the gene matches. CDR1 and CDR2 from the germline V gene are SQVTM and ANQGSEA. This CDR3 spans 19 amino acids. Here the CDR3 DNA reads TGCAGCGTCTTCGGAGTAGCGGGAGGTACATTGTCTCTCTACAATGAGCAGTTCTTC. Encoded protein: CSVFGVAGGTLSLYNEQFF.

In regard to this clone: The same CDR3 arises from other DNA sequences in this sample as well. This chain links TRBV5-1 with TRBJ2-1; TRBD2 matches at 13 bases. Germline CDR1 SGHRS, CDR2 YFSETQ. V was pared by 3 bases and J by 1 base, with 4 bases of the junction left unmatched. This CDR3 is built from 17 residues. DNA of the CDR3: TGCGCCAGCAGCTCCGGACTAGCGGGAGTGTCCTACAATGAGCAGTTCTTC. Amino acids: CASSSGLAGVSYNEQFF.

The chain has TRBV11-3 and TRBJ2-3; D gene unclear. V shed 2 bases and J shed 4 bases, with 10 bases lying between them. Looked up from germline, CDR1 is SGHNT and CDR2 is YENEEA. The CDR3 is made up of 14 amino acids. For the CDR3, the DNA is TGTGCCAGCAGCTTAACGCCCGCGGCAGATACGCAGTATTTT. Amino acids: CASSLTPAADTQYF.

In regard to this clone: One end of the junction does not line up with germline, which may come from a read error. The gene calls are TRBV7-9 and TRBJ1-4, with a tentative D call TRBD1 (6 bases). This CDR3 is 13 amino acids long. Looked up from germline, CDR1 is SEHNR and CDR2 is FQNEAQ (reference sequence). CDR3 residues: CTSSLGGGKKLFF. The CDR3 DNA sequence: TGTACCAGCAGCTTAGGGGGGGGCAAAAAACTGTTTTTT.

The CDR3 DNA reads TGTGCCAGCAGCAGACTAGGACGGCGGAAGGTCAATGAGCAGTTCTTC. Its translation: CASSRLGRRKVNEQFF. This chain uses TRBV21-1 with TRBJ2-1; the table's D call of TRBD2 was not tested on the DNA. TRBV21-1 is recorded as a pseudogene. This CDR3 is 16 amino acids long.

V is TRBV4-2 and J is TRBJ1-1; weak D call: TRBD1 (5 bases). CDR3 length: 16 residues. The germline V and J ends were trimmed by 4 bases and 3 bases, with 18 bases remaining between them. Germline V gene sequence: CDR1 LGHNA, CDR2 YNFKEQ. The chain's CDR3 is CASSREAGVRDTEAFF. The CDR3 coding sequence is TGTGCCAGCAGCCGCGAAGCGGGGGTTAGGGACACTGAAGCTTTCTTT.

This clone was counted a few times. The chain links TRBV7-2 to TRBJ1-1; tentative D call: TRBD1 (6 bases). Germline V gene lookup returns CDR1 SGHTA and CDR2 FQGNSA. The CDR3 covers 11 residues. The V and J ends lost 5 bases and 10 bases respectively, with 11 bases between them. CDR3 loop: CASSTGFGAFF. CDR3 nucleotide sequence: TGTGCCAGCAGCACAGGGTTCGGAGCTTTCTTT.

As regards this clone: A junction boundary mismatches the germline segment, possibly from a read error. The genes are TRBV5-6 and TRBJ1-1; no firm D call. The length of the CDR3 is 12 residues. The germline V gene encodes CDR1 SGHDT and CDR2 YYEEEE. The CDR3 DNA sequence: TGTGCCAGCACCTATGCGGCGGGTAAAGCTCTCTTT. Translation: CASTYAAGKALF.

With regard to this clone: Germline and junction disagree at one end, which may indicate a read error. The chain carries TRBV7-9 and TRBJ1-4, with D uncertain. This CDR3 has 12 amino acids. Germline V lookup: CDR1 SEHNR, CDR2 FQNEAQ (reference sequence). The CDR3 here is CSSKEVGEKLFF. The CDR3 nucleotides are TGTTCCAGCAAGGAGGTGGGGGAAAAACTGTTTTTT.

The chain is built from TRBV5-4 and TRBJ2-7; possibly TRBD1 for D (6 bases). The CDR3 contains 13 residues. Trimming left V 3 bases short and J 2 bases short, with 9 bases between. CDR1 is SGHNT, CDR2 YYREEE, per germline (reference sequence). The CDR3 reads CASSWTAAYEQYF. CDR3 bases: TGTGCCAGCAGCTGGACAGCCGCCTACGAGCAGTACTTC.

The chain combines TRBV7-3 with TRBJ1-1; perhaps TRBD1 as D (5 bases). The CDR3 runs to 14 residues. CDR1 SGHTA and CDR2 FQGTGA come from the germline V gene. V gave up 0 bases and J gave up 0 bases, with 5 bases separating them. CDR3 DNA: TGTGCCAGCAGCTTAACAGGGGTGAACACTGAAGCTTTCTTT. The encoded protein is CASSLTGVNTEAFF.

V and J are TRBV19 and TRBJ2-7; tentative D call: TRBD1 (6 bases). Trimming took 5 bases from V and 0 from J, leaving 11 bases between them. Germline V lookup: CDR1 LNHDA, CDR2 SQIVND (reference sequence). The CDR3 extends over 14 amino acids. In DNA, the CDR3 is TGTGCCAGTAGTCGGACAGTAAGCTCCTACGAGCAGTACTTC. Translating gives CASSRTVSSYEQYF.

Only a few counts were recorded for this clone. The rearrangement uses TRBV7-2 and TRBJ2-5, with 8 nucleotides matching TRBD1. The assigned J gene may be wrong: the sequence end matches TRBJ2-7 better. Germline V gene sequence: CDR1 SGHTA, CDR2 FQGNSA. The CDR3 sequence is 13 residues long. The CDR3 spells CASSNNRGYEQYF. CDR3 DNA sequence: TGTGCCAGCAGCAATAACAGGGGGTACGAGCAGTACTTC.

This clone was counted a few times. This sequence joins TRBV7-2 and TRBJ2-7, with D possibly TRBD2 on 7 matching bases. V was cut by 1 base and J by 2 bases, with 12 bases left in between. The germline gives CDR1 SGHTA, CDR2 FQGNSA. The CDR3 has 15 residues. The CDR3 sequence: CASSLGGGLAYEQYF. The CDR3 region has the DNA TGTGCCAGCAGCTTAGGGGGGGGGCTTGCCTACGAGCAGTACTTC.

This clone appeared a single time. The chain has TRBV27 and TRBJ1-2, with D possibly being TRBD1 (5 bases). Germline V CDR1 and CDR2: MNHEY, SMNVEV (reference sequence). Trimming pared 0 bases from V and 1 base from J, leaving 9 bases between. The CDR3 covers 15 residues. CDR3 sequence: CASSLSRTSNYGYTF. The CDR3 DNA follows: TGTGCCAGCAGTTTATCCCGGACAAGTAACTATGGCTACACCTTC.

The gene calls are TRBV14 and TRBJ1-5, with no clear D. The length of the CDR3 is 14 residues. The germline V gene has CDR1 SGHDN and CDR2 FVKESK. Between the trimmed V and J ends, which lost 5 bases and 4 bases, there was a span of 12 bases. This CDR3 reads CASSAGRGNQPQHF. CDR3 sequence (DNA): TGTGCCAGCAGCGCCGGTAGAGGGAATCAGCCCCAGCATTTT.

V is TRBV30 and J is TRBJ2-7, with D possibly matching TRBD1 (6 bases). CDR3 length equals 12 residues. Germline CDR1 reads GTSNPN; CDR2 reads SVGIG (reference sequence). CDR3 amino acids: CASQGMPYEQYF. The CDR3 bases are TGTGCATCTCAGGGGATGCCCTACGAGCAGTACTTC. The whole variable domain, remainder taken from reference TRBV30 and TRBJ2-7, is SQTIHQWPATLVQPVGSPLSLECTVEGTSNPNLYWYRQAAGRGLQLLFYSVGIGQISSEVPQNLSASRPQDRQFILSSKKLLLSDSGFYLCASQGMPYEQYFGPGTRLTVT.

The chain is built from TRBV6-1 and TRBJ1-5, with 7 bases identical to TRBD1. The germline CDR1 and CDR2 sequences are MNHNS and SASEGT. V lost 4 bases to trimming and J lost 2 bases; unmatched junction nucleotides: 5. This CDR3 region has 15 residues. The CDR3 nucleotides read TGTGCCAGCAGTGTAGGGGGCGCGGGCAATCAGCCCCAGCATTTT. It encodes CASSVGGAGNQPQHF.

The V call is TRBV10-3, the J call TRBJ2-1; 11 nucleotides line up with TRBD2. V gave up 4 bases and J gave up 6 bases; unmatched junction bases: 2. Germline-derived CDR1 and CDR2 are ENHRY and SYGVKD. This CDR3 comprises 14 residues. In nucleotides, the CDR3 is TGTGCCATCAGTGGGGGACTAGCGGCCAATGAGCAGTTCTTC. Translated, it gives CAISGGLAANEQFF.

The chain carries TRBV20-1 and TRBJ2-7, with 8 positions matching TRBD1. The CDR3 runs to 11 residues. V was clipped by 6 bases and J by 4 bases; unmatched bases: 2. Germline values: CDR1 DFQATT, CDR2 SNEGSKA (reference sequence). Here the CDR3 DNA reads TGCAGTGCCGGACAGGGATACGAGCAGTACTTC. It specifies CSAGQGYEQYF.

The chain joins TRBV6-5 to TRBJ1-1; 7 nucleotides line up with TRBD1. The germline V gene encodes CDR1 MNHEY and CDR2 SVGAGI. The J segment lost 2 bases and the V segment lost 6 bases, leaving 3 bases of the junction unmatched. The CDR3 has 13 amino acids. CDR3 DNA sequence: TGTGCCAGCAGCTGGGACAGTAACACTGAAGCTTTCTTT. It yields the protein CASSWDSNTEAFF.

This chain uses TRBV28 with TRBJ2-5; TRBD1 agrees at 9 bases. The germline CDR1 and CDR2 sequences are MDHEN and SYDVKM. The V gene end was trimmed by 4 bases and the J gene end by 4 bases; junction bases not matched to a gene: 7. There are 15 residues in the CDR3. The CDR3, as DNA: TGTGCCAGCAGTTCTGGGGACAGGGTGCGAGAGACCCAGTACTTC. Translating gives CASSSGDRVRETQYF.